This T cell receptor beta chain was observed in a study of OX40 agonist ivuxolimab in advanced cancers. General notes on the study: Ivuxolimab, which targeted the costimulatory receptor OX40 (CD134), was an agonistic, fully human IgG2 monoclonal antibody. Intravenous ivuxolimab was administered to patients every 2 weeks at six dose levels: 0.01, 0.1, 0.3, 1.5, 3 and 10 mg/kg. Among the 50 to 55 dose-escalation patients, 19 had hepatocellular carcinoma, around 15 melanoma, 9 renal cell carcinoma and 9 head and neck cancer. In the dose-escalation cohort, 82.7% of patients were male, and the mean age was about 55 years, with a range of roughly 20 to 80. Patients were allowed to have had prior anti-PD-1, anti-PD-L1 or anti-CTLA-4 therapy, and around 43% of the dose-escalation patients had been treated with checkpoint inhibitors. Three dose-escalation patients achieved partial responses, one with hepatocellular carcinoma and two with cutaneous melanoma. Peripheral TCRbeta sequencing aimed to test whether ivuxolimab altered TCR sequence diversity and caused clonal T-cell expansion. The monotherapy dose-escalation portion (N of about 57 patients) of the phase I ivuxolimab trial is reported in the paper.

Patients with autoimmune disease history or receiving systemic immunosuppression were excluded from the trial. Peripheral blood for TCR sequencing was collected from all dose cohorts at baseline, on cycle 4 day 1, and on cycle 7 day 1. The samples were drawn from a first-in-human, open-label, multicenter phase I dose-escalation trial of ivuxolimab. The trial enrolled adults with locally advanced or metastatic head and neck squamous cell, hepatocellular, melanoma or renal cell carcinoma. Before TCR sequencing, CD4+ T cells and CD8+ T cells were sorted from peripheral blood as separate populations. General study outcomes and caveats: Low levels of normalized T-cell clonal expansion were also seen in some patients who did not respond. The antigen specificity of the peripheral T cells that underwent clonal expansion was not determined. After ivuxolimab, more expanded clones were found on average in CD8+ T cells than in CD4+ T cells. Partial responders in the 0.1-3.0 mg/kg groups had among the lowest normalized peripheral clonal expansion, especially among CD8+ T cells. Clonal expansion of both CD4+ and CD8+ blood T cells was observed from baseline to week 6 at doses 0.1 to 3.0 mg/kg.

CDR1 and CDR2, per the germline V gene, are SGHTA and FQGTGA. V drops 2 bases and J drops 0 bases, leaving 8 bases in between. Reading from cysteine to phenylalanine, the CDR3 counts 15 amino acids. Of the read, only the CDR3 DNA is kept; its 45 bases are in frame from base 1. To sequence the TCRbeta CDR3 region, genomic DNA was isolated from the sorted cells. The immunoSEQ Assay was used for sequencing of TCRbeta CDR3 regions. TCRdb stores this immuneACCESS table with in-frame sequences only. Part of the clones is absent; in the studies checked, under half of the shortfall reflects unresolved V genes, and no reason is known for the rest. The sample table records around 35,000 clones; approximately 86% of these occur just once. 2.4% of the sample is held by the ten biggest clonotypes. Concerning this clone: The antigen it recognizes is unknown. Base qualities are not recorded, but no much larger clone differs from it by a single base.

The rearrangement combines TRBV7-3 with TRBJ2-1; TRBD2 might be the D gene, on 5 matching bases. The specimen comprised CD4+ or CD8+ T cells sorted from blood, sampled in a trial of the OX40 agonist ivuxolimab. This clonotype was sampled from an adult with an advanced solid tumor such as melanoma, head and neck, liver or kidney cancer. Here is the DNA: TGTGCCAGCAGCTTACAGGCGGGCTCCTACAATGAGCAGTTCTTC. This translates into CASSLQAGSYNEQFF.